What follows describes a single T cell receptor (beta chain). This record belongs to a study of blood T cell repertoires in COVID-19. Study-level information: PBMCs, B-cell-depleted T cells, or T cells provided the cDNA or gDNA that made up the material.

Study members were between roughly 18 and 89 years old and lived in some 26 US regions. With 1 base removed from V and 0 bases from J, the gap between germline ends came to 4 bases. Germline-derived CDR1 and CDR2 are SGHVS and FQNEAQ. The CDR3 has 13 amino acids. Source study methods: Reference gene primer amplification in the assay estimated nucleated cell counts. This table comes from immunoSEQ multiplex PCR, and its TCRdb copy is limited to in-frame clones, with some not included. V, J and clone size reflect that table, while D and trimming were determined from the DNA. The sample has around 250,000 clones; approximately 80% are singletons.

This chain links TRBV7-8 with TRBJ2-7; D is undetermined. This TCR came from a man in his forties or fifties who had recovered from COVID-19. Sequences were obtained from PBMCs or T cells enriched from blood (not recorded which). The CDR3 reads CASSLGASYEQYF. CDR3 coding DNA: TGTGCCAGCAGCTTAGGCGCCTCCTACGAGCAGTACTTC.